This record concerns one T cell receptor beta chain sequence. This sample was taken from a study of Ad26.COV2.S vaccination and SARS-CoV-2 variants. The data were produced by immunoSEQ multiplex PCR, yet TCRdb's version contains in-frame clones alone and is incomplete. In the table there are approximately 410,000 clones, over 75% of which are singletons. V gave up 3 bases and J gave up 5 bases, with 16 bases separating them. This CDR3 comprises 15 residues. Looked up from germline, CDR1 is MGHDK and CDR2 is SYGVNS. The treatment was: some 20 received Ad26.COV2.S at low or high dose, single or two shots; several received placebo; per-sample allocation not given. Collection of samples fell on day 63 after the first vaccine or placebo injection.

This clonotype was obtained from a person between 18 and 60 years old who received the Ad26.COV2.S COVID-19 vaccine or a placebo. The chain is built from TRBV25-1 and TRBJ2-5, with D hard to call. This specimen was peripheral blood, taken in a trial of Ad26.COV2.S vaccine versus placebo. CDR3 DNA: TGTGCCAGCAGTGATACGAGACACAAGTGGGAGACCCAGTACTTC. Translating it yields CASSDTRHKWETQYF.